The text below deals with one T cell receptor beta chain. Sequencing used immunoSEQ multiplex PCR; TCRdb keeps in-frame clones, though not all of them. The sample includes some 52,000 clones, just over 75% seen only once; the top ten take roughly 1.7%. The sort gate was single viable CD3+CD4+CD8-CD45RO+ cells for memory CD4+ T cells. These data originate in a study of memory CD4+ T cells and cytomegalovirus serostatus. Study details: This sample comes from healthy Belgian adults, 9 CMV seropositive, approximately 22 seronegative.

The germline V gene encodes CDR1 MNHNS and CDR2 SASEGT. V gave up 6 bases and J gave up 2 bases; unmatched junction bases: 6. The CDR3 spans 15 residues. The chain has TRBV6-1 and TRBJ2-5; TRBD2 agrees at 10 bases. The sequenced sample was memory CD4+ T cells from blood. This sequence was found in an adult in good health and CMV-seronegative. In DNA, the CDR3 is TGTGCCAGCAGGCGTAGCGGGGGGCGGCAAGAGACCCAGTACTTC. Its translation: CASRRSGGRQETQYF.